This entry describes one T cell receptor beta chain. Stated treatment: 15 to 20 received Ad26.COV2.S at low or high dose, single or two shots; five or six received placebo; per-sample allocation not given. Following the first vaccine or placebo injection, samples were taken on day 63. This specimen comes from a study of Ad26.COV2.S vaccination and SARS-CoV-2 variants. Germline lookup yields CDR1 SGHTS and CDR2 YDEGEE. The CDR3 spans 15 residues. V dropped 4 bases and J dropped 5; count of bases not matched to a gene: 11. Sequencing used immunoSEQ multiplex PCR; TCRdb keeps in-frame clones, though not all of them. The table records 440,000 or so clones, about 92% of them present only once.

The chain carries TRBV5-8 and TRBJ1-1, with 7 bases aligning to TRBD1. The sequence was collected from a person between 18 and 59 years old who received the Ad26.COV2.S COVID-19 vaccine or a placebo. Sample: peripheral blood, taken in a trial of Ad26.COV2.S vaccine versus placebo. CDR3 in amino acids: CASSAGQAVGTEAFF. The CDR3 nucleotides read TGTGCCAGCAGCGCCGGACAGGCCGTGGGAACTGAAGCTTTCTTT.